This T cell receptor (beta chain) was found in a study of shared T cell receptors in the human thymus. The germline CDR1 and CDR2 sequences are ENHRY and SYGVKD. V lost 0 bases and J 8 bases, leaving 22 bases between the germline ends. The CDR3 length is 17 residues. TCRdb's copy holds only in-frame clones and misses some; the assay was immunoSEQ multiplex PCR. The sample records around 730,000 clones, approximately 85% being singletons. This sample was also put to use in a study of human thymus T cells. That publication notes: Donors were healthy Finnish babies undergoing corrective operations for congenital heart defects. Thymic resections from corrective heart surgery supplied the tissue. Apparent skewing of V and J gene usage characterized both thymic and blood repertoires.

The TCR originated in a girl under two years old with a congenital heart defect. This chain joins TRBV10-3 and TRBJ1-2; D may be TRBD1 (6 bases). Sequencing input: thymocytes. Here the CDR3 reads CAISESTKGEKGEGYTF. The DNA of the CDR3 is TGTGCCATCAGTGAGTCGACAAAGGGAGAAAAGGGGGAAGGCTACACCTTC.